The 24 T cell receptor beta chains given below trace back to one sample, sequenced in a study of radiation and T cells in renal cell carcinoma. The repertoire was sequenced with immunoSEQ multiplex PCR; TCRdb's copy has only in-frame clones and lacks some. Of 3,500 to 4,500 clones in the sample, more than 70% are singletons; the top ten hold approximately 7.7%. Treatment of the sample: treatment-naive control, cytoreductive nephrectomy. This sample comprised tumor tissue, obtained from a patient whose treatment was nephrectomy without radiotherapy. These receptors originate from a man aged 50-60 years with renal cell carcinoma.

This clone was counted a single time. The rearrangement uses TRBV7-6 and TRBJ2-7; 9 bases agree with TRBD1. The CDR3 is 13 amino acids. J gave up 4 bases and V 6 bases, and 4 bases lay outside the gene matches. Germline CDR1 is SGHVS and CDR2 is FNYEAQ. The CDR3 protein is CASSPGQGYEQYF. CDR3 nucleotides: TGTGCCAGCAGTCCCGGACAGGGGTACGAGCAGTACTTC.

The chain combines TRBV28 with TRBJ1-1; D is possibly TRBD1 (5 bases). Germline-derived CDR1 and CDR2 are MDHEN and SYDVKM. Trimming removed 5 bases from V and 5 bases from J, with 21 bases in between. CDR3 size: 16 residues. The DNA for the CDR3 is TGTGCCAGCAGTCCAGAGGGACGGATAGTGGGGACTGAAGCTTTCTTT. Translating gives CASSPEGRIVGTEAFF.

This chain connects TRBV7-9 to TRBJ2-7, with a weak D call TRBD1 (5 bases). Germline V CDR1 and CDR2: SEHNR, FQNEAQ (reference sequence). CDR3 length: 14 residues. The ends were cut back, 2 bases at V and 2 bases at J, with 10 bases in the middle. The DNA of the CDR3 is TGTGCCAGCAGCTTACCAGGGCAACCCTACGAGCAGTACTTC. Its protein product is CASSLPGQPYEQYF.

The chain employs TRBV29-1 and TRBJ2-2, with D uncertain. The CDR3 is 13 residues long. Germline V gene lookup returns CDR1 SQVTM and CDR2 ANQGSEA. Trimming took 2 bases from V and 7 from J, leaving 11 bases between them. The CDR3 DNA reads TGCAGCGTTGAACCCGATATCAGCGGGGAGCTGTTTTTT. Translated, it gives CSVEPDISGELFF.

J is TRBJ1-1 and V is TRBV18; maybe TRBD1 (5 bases). Germline V gives CDR1 KGHSH, CDR2 LQKENI. V was trimmed by 1 base and J by 1 base, leaving 7 bases between them. The CDR3 contains 14 residues. The CDR3 DNA reads TGTGCCAGCTCACCACTGGGGGAGAACACTGAAGCTTTCTTT. It yields the protein CASSPLGENTEAFF.

The V call is TRBV4-2, the J call TRBJ2-6; D perhaps matches TRBD1 (6 bases). The CDR3 has 17 amino acids. Germline V lookup: CDR1 LGHNA, CDR2 YNFKEQ. Trimming left V 5 bases short and J 2 bases short, with 16 bases between. This CDR3 reads CASSFRGGLAGANVLTF. CDR3 sequence (DNA): TGTGCCAGCAGCTTCAGGGGCGGGCTAGCTGGGGCCAACGTCCTGACTTTC.

This clone was seen a few times. The V gene is TRBV7-9, the J gene TRBJ2-7; D is possibly TRBD1 (5 bases). Trimming left V 1 base short and J 3 bases short, with 7 bases between. Per germline, CDR1 SEHNR and CDR2 FQNEAQ (reference sequence). The CDR3 sequence is 13 residues long. The CDR3 protein is CASSLGRDYEQYF. The CDR3 DNA reads as TGTGCCAGCAGCTTAGGCAGGGACTACGAGCAGTACTTC.

CDR3: CASSFGTPREQYF. In DNA, the CDR3 is TGTGCCAGCAGCTTCGGGACGCCGCGCGAGCAGTACTTC. The chain joins TRBV5-6 to TRBJ2-7; D is possibly TRBD1 or TRBD2 (5 bases each). The CDR3 is made up of 13 amino acids. The germline V gene has CDR1 SGHDT and CDR2 YYEEEE. The V end lost 2 bases, the J end lost 6 bases, and 12 bases lay between the germline ends.

This clone was found a few times. The chain recombines TRBV5-5 with TRBJ1-2, with TRBD1 matching 7 bases. CDR1 and CDR2 from the germline V gene are SGHKS and YYEKEE (reference sequence). The CDR3 is 13 amino acids. J lost 8 bases, V lost 0 bases, and 4 bases had no gene match. CDR3 in DNA: TGTGCCAGCAGCTTGGCAGGGACAGAGGGCTACACCTTC. It is translated as CASSLAGTEGYTF.

The rearrangement uses TRBV9 and TRBJ1-3, with D hard to call. The CDR3 consists of 15 residues. Trimming stripped 4 bases from V and 0 bases from J, with 11 bases between. The germline V gene encodes CDR1 SGDLS and CDR2 YYNGEE. The CDR3 sequence: CASSPGRISGNTIYF. DNA of the CDR3: TGTGCCAGCAGCCCCGGACGGATCTCTGGAAACACCATATATTTT.

The gene calls are TRBV9 and TRBJ2-5; 8 bases fit TRBD2. The CDR3 is 16 amino acids. Germline CDR1 and CDR2: SGDLS and YYNGEE. The junction had 13 bases not matched to a gene; V was cut back by 4 bases and J by 5 bases. CDR3 DNA sequence: TGTGCCAGCAGCCTGCTGGCCTCGGGGGGGGCCGAGACCCAGTACTTC. Protein sequence: CASSLLASGGAETQYF.

The CDR3 DNA reads TGCGCCAGCAGCTTGGGTGGCGGACGAGGTCCAGATACGCAGTATTTT. This codes for CASSLGGGRGPDTQYF. V is TRBV5-1 and J is TRBJ2-3, with D unclear. Germline loops: CDR1 SGHRS, CDR2 YFSETQ. The CDR3 is 16 amino acids. V lost 0 bases and J lost 4, with 15 bases in between.

V usage is TRBV11-3 and J usage is TRBJ1-1; no clear D gene. The CDR3 runs 16 residues. V was cut by 4 bases and J by 2 bases, with 17 bases left in between. Germline CDR1 SGHNT, CDR2 YENEEA. The CDR3 loop is CASSSTGSPGNTEAFF. In DNA form, the CDR3 reads TGTGCCAGCAGCTCTACGGGGAGTCCGGGAAACACTGAAGCTTTCTTT.

This clone was seen a few times. V and J are TRBV7-9 and TRBJ1-4; possibly TRBD1 for D (5 bases). This CDR3 spans 12 amino acids. Trimming removed 5 bases from V and 8 bases from J, with 9 bases in between. Germline V lookup: CDR1 SEHNR, CDR2 FQNEAQ (reference sequence). The CDR3 coding sequence is TGTGCCAGCAGCCTCGGGACGGAAAAACTGTTTTTT. Translation: CASSLGTEKLFF.

CDR3 coding DNA: TGTGCCAGCAGCTTGGGGACAGGGCCCTATGGCTACACCTTC. This codes for CASSLGTGPYGYTF. The gene calls are TRBV5-6 and TRBJ1-2; 8 bases agree with TRBD1. V shed 0 bases, J shed 4 bases, and the junction held 2 bases outside the gene matches. This CDR3 comprises 14 residues. Per germline, CDR1 SGHDT and CDR2 YYEEEE.

This chain connects TRBV5-1 to TRBJ1-2; D is ambiguous. The germline CDR1 and CDR2 sequences are SGHRS and YFSETQ. Trimming pared 0 bases from V and 5 bases from J, leaving 8 bases between. The CDR3 has 13 residues. The CDR3, as DNA: TGCGCCAGCAGCTTGGACCCAGCATATGGCTACACCTTC. This codes for CASSLDPAYGYTF.

The gene calls are TRBV13 and TRBJ2-1; TRBD2 might be the D (5 bases). The CDR3 consists of 15 residues. Trimming cost V 3 bases and J 9 bases, with 18 bases left between them. CDR1 is PRHDT and CDR2 is FYEKMQ in the germline V gene (reference sequence). The CDR3 nucleotides are TGTGCCAGCAGCTTCGGGAATCCTGGGCTTAGTGAGCAGTTCTTC. The encoded protein is CASSFGNPGLSEQFF.

The chain joins TRBV5-1 to TRBJ2-1, with TRBD1 identical over 11 bases. Germline values: CDR1 SGHRS, CDR2 YFSETQ. The J segment lost 7 bases and the V segment lost 3 bases, leaving 3 bases of the junction unmatched. CDR3 length: 14 residues. This chain's CDR3 is CASSSGQGANEQFF. In DNA form, the CDR3 reads TGCGCCAGCAGCTCCGGACAGGGGGCAAATGAGCAGTTCTTC.

This clone was seen a handful of times. V is TRBV5-4 and J is TRBJ1-2; D call uncertain. CDR1 and CDR2 from the germline V gene are SGHNT and YYREEE (reference sequence). The CDR3 runs to 12 residues. V was pared by 7 bases and J by 8 bases, with 15 bases between. The CDR3 region is CASAESMGGYTF. In DNA, the CDR3 is TGTGCCAGCGCAGAGTCTATGGGAGGCTACACCTTC.

The chain is built from TRBV5-1 and TRBJ2-6; 8 nucleotides match TRBD1. The CDR3 sequence is 18 residues long. The V gene's germline CDR1 is SGHRS and CDR2 YFSETQ. V gave up 3 bases and J gave up 1 base; unmatched junction bases: 9. CDR3 sequence (DNA): TGCGCCAGCAGCTCCGACAGGGGTCCTTATTCTGGGGCCAACGTCCTGACTTTC. Translating it yields CASSSDRGPYSGANVLTF. Filled out from reference TRBV5-1 and TRBJ2-6, the complete variable domain reads KAGVTQTPRYLIKTRGQQVTLSCSPISGHRSVSWYQQTPGQGLQFLFEYFSETQRNKGNFPGRFSGRQFSNSRSEMNVSTLELGDSALYLCASSSDRGPYSGANVLTFGAGSRLTVL.

V gene TRBV11-2 combines with J gene TRBJ1-2, with 8 bases matching TRBD1. Trimming took 5 bases from V and 3 from J; bases not matched to a gene: 2. The CDR3 spans 13 residues. CDR1 is SGHAT, CDR2 FQNNGV, per germline. The DNA of the CDR3 is TGTGCCAGCAGCCCGGACAGGGACTATGGCTACACCTTC. Encoded protein: CASSPDRDYGYTF.

This clone showed up just once. This chain uses TRBV9 with TRBJ2-1; maybe TRBD2 (5 bases). V gave up 1 base and J gave up 2 bases, with 10 bases separating them. This CDR3 contains 15 residues. Germline assignment: CDR1 SGDLS and CDR2 YYNGEE. This CDR3 reads CASSVWGVTYNEQFF. CDR3 in DNA: TGTGCCAGCAGCGTATGGGGAGTCACCTACAATGAGCAGTTCTTC.

By proportion, this clone is large (0.1 to 1%). The chain recombines TRBV9 with TRBJ1-1, with 9 bases that match TRBD1. Trimming removed 4 bases from V and 9 bases from J; junction bases left unmatched: 13. This CDR3 region has 15 residues. Per germline, CDR1 SGDLS and CDR2 YYNGEE. CDR3 sequence: CASSPSTGQGTKAFF. The CDR3 DNA sequence: TGTGCCAGCAGCCCCTCAACGGGACAGGGAACAAAAGCTTTCTTT.

This chain links TRBV27 with TRBJ2-7, with unresolved D. The CDR3 loop spans 15 amino acids. Trimming removed 7 bases from V and 0 bases from J, with 16 bases in between. Germline loops: CDR1 MNHEY, CDR2 SMNVEV (reference sequence). CDR3 amino acids: CASKVAATSSYEQYF. The CDR3 DNA reads as TGTGCCAGCAAGGTTGCGGCCACGAGCTCCTACGAGCAGTACTTC.